Each of the 26 T cell receptor beta chains below was sequenced from the same sample in a study of cytomegalovirus exposure and HLA in healthy donors. The method was immunoSEQ multiplex PCR; TCRdb's version includes in-frame clones alone and lacks a portion of them. This sample has 200,000 or so clones, with 75% to 95% found just once. Source material: PBMCs. The receptors come from a woman aged 18 to 35 in good health and CMV-seronegative.

The chain links TRBV7-2 to TRBJ2-2; 8 nucleotides line up with TRBD2. This CDR3 has 16 residues. Germline lookup yields CDR1 SGHTA and CDR2 FQGNSA. V was clipped by 5 bases and J by 1 base; unmatched bases: 6. The DNA for the CDR3 is TGTGCCAGCAGCCCTCGGGCGGGGGGGAACACCGGGGAGCTGTTTTTT. Its translation is CASSPRAGGNTGELFF.

DNA of the CDR3: TGTGCCTGGAACCCTAGCGGGAGGGAAGAGCAGTTCTTC. It codes for CAWNPSGREEQFF. The chain recombines TRBV30 with TRBJ2-1; the match to TRBD2 covers 12 bases. Trimming removed 4 bases from V and 10 bases from J; junction bases left unmatched: 5. The CDR3 is 13 amino acids. Germline values: CDR1 GTSNPN, CDR2 SVGIG (reference sequence).

The V and J genes are TRBV30 and TRBJ1-1, with D maybe TRBD1 (5 bases). Between the trimmed V and J ends, which lost 4 bases and 5 bases, there was a span of 17 bases. CDR3 length: 14 residues. CDR1 is GTSNPN, CDR2 SVGIG, per germline (reference sequence). CDR3 DNA: TGTGCCTGGACCCCACGGGGGAAAGGGACTGAAGCTTTCTTT. It translates to CAWTPRGKGTEAFF.

Regarding this clone: The same CDR3 can be traced to other DNA sequences in this sample. This chain joins TRBV7-9 and TRBJ2-2; D unclear. The CDR3 runs to 11 residues. The germline gives CDR1 SEHNR, CDR2 FQNEAQ (reference sequence). Trimming removed 4 bases at V and 7 bases at J, with 4 bases between. The CDR3 region has the DNA TGTGCCAGCAGCTCCTACGGGGAGCTGTTTTTT. Translating it yields CASSSYGELFF.

This clone was picked up one time. The chain employs TRBV28 and TRBJ1-2; 8 bases are shared with TRBD1. This CDR3 spans 14 amino acids. Germline loops: CDR1 MDHEN, CDR2 SYDVKM. V trimming: 3 bases; J trimming: 7 bases; junction bases outside the gene matches: 7. The CDR3 loop is CASSFGRGRVGYTF. The CDR3 coding sequence is TGTGCCAGCAGTTTTGGCAGGGGGCGCGTTGGCTACACCTTC.

CDR3 in amino acids: CASSFGGLEAFF. DNA for the CDR3: TGTGCCAGCAGTTTTGGGGGCCTGGAAGCTTTCTTT. The genes are TRBV27 and TRBJ1-1, with a tentative D call TRBD1 (6 bases). This CDR3 is 12 amino acids long. Germline CDR1 reads MNHEY; CDR2 reads SMNVEV (reference sequence). With 3 bases removed from V and 8 bases from J, the gap between germline ends came to 10 bases.

V and J are TRBV6-1 and TRBJ2-2; D possibly corresponds to TRBD2 (5 bases). V was cut by 1 base and J by 6 bases, with 12 bases left in between. CDR1 and CDR2 (germline): MNHNS, SASEGT. This CDR3 contains 15 residues. CDR3 sequence: CASSEEEGGSGELFF. The DNA of the CDR3 is TGTGCCAGCAGTGAAGAAGAGGGCGGGTCCGGGGAGCTGTTTTTT.

The chain is built from TRBV19 and TRBJ2-7; 13 bases match TRBD2. In germline, CDR1 is LNHDA, CDR2 SQIVND (reference sequence). V dropped 9 bases and J dropped 4; count of bases not matched to a gene: 9. The CDR3 runs 15 residues. In DNA, the CDR3 is TGTGCCAGCCAAGGTTGGACTAGCGGGAGTTACGAGCAGTACTTC. Translating gives CASQGWTSGSYEQYF.

The chain has TRBV4-2 and TRBJ1-1, with 7 bases fitting TRBD1. The CDR3 covers 16 residues. Per the germline V gene, CDR1 is LGHNA and CDR2 is YNFKEQ. The V segment lost 4 bases and the J segment 10 bases; nucleotides outside the gene matches: 18. In nucleotides, the CDR3 is TGTGCCAGCAGCCTACAGGGGCCGGTAAGGGCCACTACAGCTTTCTTT. Translation gives CASSLQGPVRATTAFF.

The chain uses TRBV30 and TRBJ1-3, with a possible D match to TRBD1 (5 bases). V lost 5 bases, J lost 3 bases, and 14 bases lay in between. The CDR3 sequence is 14 residues long. Germline lookup yields CDR1 GTSNPN and CDR2 SVGIG (reference sequence). CDR3 in amino acids: CAWGAGTGGNTIYF. Written as DNA, the CDR3 is TGTGCCTGGGGAGCCGGGACTGGTGGAAACACCATATATTTT.

The chain uses TRBV18 and TRBJ2-2, with TRBD2 matching 12 bases. The CDR3 contains 17 residues. V was pared by 3 bases and J by 2 bases, with 4 bases of the junction left unmatched. Germline V gives CDR1 KGHSH, CDR2 LQKENI. CDR3 DNA sequence: TGTGCCAGCTCACCGAGGACTAGCGGGACCAACACCGGGGAGCTGTTTTTT. This encodes CASSPRTSGTNTGELFF.

The CDR3 spells CSPIYGGDRLAGVLGDNEQFF. DNA for the CDR3: TGCAGCCCTATTTATGGGGGGGACCGACTAGCGGGAGTCTTGGGAGACAATGAGCAGTTCTTC. The chain links TRBV29-1 to TRBJ2-1, with 12 bases fitting TRBD2. The junction had 28 bases not matched to a gene; V was cut back by 8 bases and J by 5 bases. This CDR3 is built from 21 residues. The germline CDR1 and CDR2 sequences are SQVTM and ANQGSEA.

The rearrangement uses TRBV21-1 and TRBJ2-7; the tabulated D call, TRBD1, remains unverified against the DNA. TRBV21-1 is a listed pseudogene. The CDR3 spans 16 residues. The CDR3 here is CASSKYGTRRPYEQYF. The CDR3, as DNA: TGTGCCAGCAGCAAATACGGGACACGCCGCCCCTACGAGCAGTACTTC.

The genes are TRBV4-2 and TRBJ2-5, with TRBD2 matching over 9 bases. Looked up from germline, CDR1 is LGHNA and CDR2 is YNFKEQ. The CDR3 totals 17 residues. V gave up 5 bases and J gave up 5 bases; unmatched junction bases: 15. CDR3 DNA: TGTGCCAGCAGCTCCCTGCGGGTAGCGGGAGTCGGGGAGACCCAGTACTTC. It codes for CASSSLRVAGVGETQYF.

The CDR3 spells CASSQARTSGAQETQYF. For the CDR3, the DNA is TGTGCCAGCAGCCAGGCCCGGACTAGCGGGGCCCAAGAGACCCAGTACTTC. The chain carries TRBV5-4 and TRBJ2-5; 12 positions match TRBD2. The length of the CDR3 is 17 residues. Germline V gene data show CDR1 as SGHNT and CDR2 as YYREEE (reference sequence). J was trimmed by 1 base and V by 4 bases; bases with no gene match: 8.

The chain joins TRBV10-1 to TRBJ1-2, with 7 bases aligning to TRBD1. The CDR3 sequence is 15 residues long. V gave up 4 bases and J gave up 6 bases; unmatched junction bases: 11. CDR1 is WNHNN and CDR2 is SYGVQD in the germline V gene (reference sequence). DNA of the CDR3: TGCGCCAGCAGTGGCTACAGGGGACCTAGTGATGGCTACACCTTC. This encodes CASSGYRGPSDGYTF.

The chain links TRBV5-1 to TRBJ2-7, with TRBD2 matching 13 bases. The J segment lost 6 bases and the V segment lost 0 bases, leaving 6 bases of the junction unmatched. This CDR3 has 16 amino acids. CDR1 is SGHRS and CDR2 is YFSETQ in the germline V gene. For the CDR3, the DNA is TGCGCCAGCAGCTTGGGACTAGCGGGAGGCGGGGGCGAGCAGTACTTC. It encodes CASSLGLAGGGGEQYF.

The chain employs TRBV27 and TRBJ2-1; the match to TRBD2 covers 7 bases. Germline V gene lookup returns CDR1 MNHEY and CDR2 SMNVEV (reference sequence). Germline trimming cut 6 bases from V and 8 bases from J; bases unmatched to any gene: 13. The CDR3 covers 15 residues. CDR3 in DNA: TGTGCCAGCAGCTACTCAGGCGGGAGAGGGGATGAGCAGTTCTTC. As protein: CASSYSGGRGDEQFF.

This chain uses TRBV6-1 with TRBJ2-3, with TRBD2 matching over 7 bases. The CDR3 has 15 amino acids. Trimming removed 2 bases from V and 9 bases from J; junction bases left unmatched: 11. CDR1 and CDR2 (germline): MNHNS, SASEGT. The chain's CDR3 is CASSERPSGGSTQYF. CDR3 DNA: TGTGCCAGCAGTGAACGTCCTTCGGGCGGGAGCACGCAGTATTTT.

This chain connects TRBV6-1 to TRBJ2-1; 7 bases match TRBD2. The CDR3 is 15 residues long. Germline CDR1 and CDR2: MNHNS and SASEGT. Trimming removed 3 bases from V and 8 bases from J; junction bases left unmatched: 10. CDR3 amino acids: CASSDTAGALYEQFF. CDR3 DNA sequence: TGTGCCAGCAGTGATACGGCGGGAGCGTTGTATGAGCAGTTCTTC.

The chain recombines TRBV18 with TRBJ2-1; 7 bases align to TRBD1. Germline V gene sequence: CDR1 KGHSH, CDR2 LQKENI. The CDR3 extends over 19 amino acids. Trimming took 1 base from V and 5 from J; bases not matched to a gene: 17. The DNA of the CDR3 is TGTGCCAGCTCACCACGAAGGGTAAACAGTGCTACAGGGGACAATGAGCAGTTCTTC. Residues: CASSPRRVNSATGDNEQFF.

V is TRBV6-6 and J is TRBJ2-6; D is possibly TRBD1 (5 bases). This CDR3 is 15 amino acids long. Looked up from germline, CDR1 is MNHNY and CDR2 is SVGAGI (reference sequence). V lost 6 bases and J 3 bases, leaving 12 bases between the germline ends. The CDR3 reads CASRRTGDGANVLTF. The CDR3 nucleotides read TGTGCCAGCAGACGCACAGGTGATGGGGCCAACGTCCTGACTTTC.

This clone was found once. The rearrangement links TRBV19 to TRBJ1-1; D uncertain. Germline values: CDR1 LNHDA, CDR2 SQIVND (reference sequence). The CDR3 contains 15 residues. V lost 2 bases, J lost 4 bases, and 14 bases lay in between. The CDR3, as DNA: TGTGCCAGTAGTATAACGGCACCGCCGGGCACTGAAGCTTTCTTT. Translating gives CASSITAPPGTEAFF.

This chain joins TRBV5-1 and TRBJ1-2; D uncertain. This CDR3 is built from 15 residues. V shed 4 bases and J shed 0 bases, with 13 bases lying between them. The germline V gene has CDR1 SGHRS and CDR2 YFSETQ. Here the CDR3 DNA reads TGCGCCAGCAGCCCCGGACGGACTTCTAACTATGGCTACACCTTC. It encodes CASSPGRTSNYGYTF.

DNA for the CDR3: TGCGCCAGCAGCTTGGCGTTTAGCCCCGCCACTGAAGCTTTCTTT. Amino acid sequence: CASSLAFSPATEAFF. The chain links TRBV5-1 to TRBJ1-1; no clear D gene. V was shortened by 0 bases and J by 4 bases, with 13 bases between the two germline ends. The germline V gene encodes CDR1 SGHRS and CDR2 YFSETQ. This CDR3 is 15 amino acids long.

CDR3 DNA sequence: TGTGCCAGCAGCCAGTCGTTAAGGGGTCAATGGACCCAGTACTTC. Translated: CASSQSLRGQWTQYF. The V and J genes are TRBV14 and TRBJ2-5; tentatively, D is TRBD1 (5 bases). This CDR3 spans 15 amino acids. Germline loops: CDR1 SGHDN, CDR2 FVKESK. Deletions cut 3 bases from V and 7 bases from J, with 18 bases between.